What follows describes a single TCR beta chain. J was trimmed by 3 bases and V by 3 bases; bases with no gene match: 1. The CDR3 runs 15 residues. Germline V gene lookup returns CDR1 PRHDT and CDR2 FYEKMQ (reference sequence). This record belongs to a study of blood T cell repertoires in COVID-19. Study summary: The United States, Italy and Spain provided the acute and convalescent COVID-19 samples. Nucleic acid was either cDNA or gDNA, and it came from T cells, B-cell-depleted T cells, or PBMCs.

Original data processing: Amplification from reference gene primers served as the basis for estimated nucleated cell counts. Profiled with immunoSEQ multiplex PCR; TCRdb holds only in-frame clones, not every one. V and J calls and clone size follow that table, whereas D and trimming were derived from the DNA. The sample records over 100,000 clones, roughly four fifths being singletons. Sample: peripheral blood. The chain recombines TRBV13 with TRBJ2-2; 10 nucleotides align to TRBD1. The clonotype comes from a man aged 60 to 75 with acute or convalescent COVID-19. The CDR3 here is CASSLTGGDTGELFF. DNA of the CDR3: TGTGCCAGCAGCTTGACAGGGGGCGACACCGGGGAGCTGTTTTTT. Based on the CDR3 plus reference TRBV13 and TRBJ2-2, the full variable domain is AAGVIQSPRHLIKEKRETATLKCYPIPRHDTVYWYQQGPGQDPQFLISFYEKMQSDKGSIPDRFSAQQFSDYHSELNMSSLELGDSALYFCASSLTGGDTGELFFGEGSRLTVL.